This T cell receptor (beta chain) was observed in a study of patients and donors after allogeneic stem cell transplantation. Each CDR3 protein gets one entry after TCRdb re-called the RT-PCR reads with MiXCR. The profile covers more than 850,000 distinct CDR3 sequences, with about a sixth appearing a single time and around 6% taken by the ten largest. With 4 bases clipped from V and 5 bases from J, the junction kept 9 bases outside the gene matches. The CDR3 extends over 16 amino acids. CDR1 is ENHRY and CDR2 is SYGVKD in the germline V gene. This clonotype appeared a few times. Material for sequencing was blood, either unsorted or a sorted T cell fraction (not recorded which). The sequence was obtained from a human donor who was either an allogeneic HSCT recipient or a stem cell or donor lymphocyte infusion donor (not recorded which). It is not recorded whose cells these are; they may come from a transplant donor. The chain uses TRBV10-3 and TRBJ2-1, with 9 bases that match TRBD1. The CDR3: CAISGMTGGVDNEQFF. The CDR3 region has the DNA TGTGCCATCAGTGGAATGACAGGGGGGGTCGACAATGAGCAGTTCTTC.